The 14 T cell receptor beta chains presented below share a single source sample, sequenced in a study of T-cell memory formation after mild COVID-19. Using its own MiXCR run on the 5' RACE reads, TCRdb lists one record per CDR3 protein. The profile shows hundreds of thousands of distinct CDR3 sequences, around 16% of them singletons. Material for sequencing was PBMCs or a T cell subset sorted from them (not recorded which). Receptors were obtained from an adult woman who had mild COVID-19 (a few samples of this study predate the infection). Cell type and time point are not known.

This clonotype was found a few times. The chain has TRBV12-3 or TRBV12-4 and TRBJ1-1; no clear D. The CDR3 runs to 14 residues. V was pared by 5 bases and J by 4 bases, with 14 bases between. The CDR3 loop is CASSKRGRRTEAFF. The CDR3 region has the DNA TGTGCCAGCAGTAAACGAGGGCGGCGCACTGAAGCTTTCTTT.

The chain links TRBV7-9 to TRBJ2-3; TRBD2 agrees at 11 bases. CDR3 size: 16 residues. The V gene's germline CDR1 is SEHNR and CDR2 FQNEAQ (reference sequence). The J segment lost 6 bases and the V segment lost 4 bases, leaving 9 bases of the junction unmatched. The CDR3 is CASSSPLTSGADTQYF. CDR3 DNA sequence: TGTGCCAGCAGCTCCCCCCTGACTAGCGGGGCGGATACGCAGTATTTT.

The rearrangement uses TRBV9 and TRBJ2-1; 7 bases are shared with TRBD2. The CDR3 extends over 15 amino acids. The V segment lost 2 bases and the J segment 8 bases; nucleotides outside the gene matches: 10. Germline CDR1 reads SGDLS; CDR2 reads YYNGEE. CDR3 sequence (DNA): TGTGCCAGCAGCGTCGGGGGGTACGTTTTCTATGAGCAGTTCTTC. It encodes CASSVGGYVFYEQFF.

The chain recombines TRBV9 with TRBJ2-5; D may be TRBD2 (6 bases). V dropped 3 bases and J dropped 0 bases, with 9 bases sitting between them. The CDR3 loop spans 14 amino acids. Germline V gene lookup returns CDR1 SGDLS and CDR2 YYNGEE. CDR3 in DNA: TGTGCCAGCAGCGAGAGCGGGTACCAAGAGACCCAGTACTTC. Its protein is CASSESGYQETQYF. Variable domain in full (rest from reference TRBV9 and TRBJ2-5): DSGVTQTPKHLITATGQRVTLRCSPRSGDLSVYWYQQSLDQGLQFLIQYYNGEERAKGNILERFSAQQFPDLHSELNLSSLELGDSALYFCASSESGYQETQYFGPGTRLLVL.

This clonotype was seen a handful of times. The chain is built from TRBV4-2 and TRBJ1-1; D call uncertain. CDR1 is LGHNA and CDR2 is YNFKEQ in the germline V gene. This CDR3 spans 14 amino acids. Trimming cost V 7 bases and J 3 bases, with 15 bases left between them. For the CDR3, the DNA is TGTGCCAGCAACCACCCCACGTTGGACACTGAAGCTTTCTTT. It encodes CASNHPTLDTEAFF.

This clonotype was seen a handful of times. The V gene is TRBV9, the J gene TRBJ2-1; D not certain. Trimming removed 3 bases at V and 4 bases at J, with 14 bases between. Germline CDR1 is SGDLS and CDR2 is YYNGEE. The CDR3 covers 15 residues. In nucleotides, the CDR3 is TGTGCCAGCAGCGCCTTCTATGGGGAATACAATGAGCAGTTCTTC. Amino acid sequence: CASSAFYGEYNEQFF.

In this sample, this clonotype turned up a few times. The V call is TRBV6-2 or TRBV6-3, the J call TRBJ2-1; 7 bases are shared with TRBD2. After removal of 6 bases from V and 7 bases from J, the junction contained 9 bases not matched to a gene. The CDR3 is 14 amino acids. Germline values: CDR1 MNHEY, CDR2 SVGEGT. CDR3 DNA: TGTGCCAGCAGGGAGCGGGGTCATACTAATGAGCAGTTCTTC. As protein: CASRERGHTNEQFF.

The chain links TRBV20-1 to TRBJ1-5; D perhaps matches TRBD1 (5 bases). Germline V gene sequence: CDR1 DFQATT, CDR2 SNEGSKA (reference sequence). V lost 7 bases and J 0 bases, leaving 25 bases between the germline ends. This CDR3 is built from 18 residues. CDR3 bases: TGCAGTGTCAGGATGGGCTCAGGGATATTAAATAGCAATCAGCCCCAGCATTTT. It encodes CSVRMGSGILNSNQPQHF.

Here the CDR3 reads CASSFAGSGTEAFF. The CDR3 DNA sequence: TGTGCCAGCAGTTTTGCAGGGTCCGGCACTGAAGCTTTCTTT. The V call is TRBV7-8, the J call TRBJ1-1, with D possibly matching TRBD1 (5 bases). This CDR3 is 14 amino acids long. Deletions cut 6 bases from V and 4 bases from J, with 15 bases between. Germline V gene sequence: CDR1 SGHVS, CDR2 FQNEAQ.

The chain employs TRBV7-2 and TRBJ2-5, with D possibly matching TRBD2 (6 bases). CDR1 and CDR2 from the germline V gene are SGHTA and FQGNSA. The CDR3 loop spans 14 amino acids. V was clipped by 4 bases and J by 5 bases, with 14 bases between them. CDR3 protein: CASSSGLPGETQYF. CDR3 coding DNA: TGTGCCAGCAGCTCGGGACTCCCGGGGGAGACCCAGTACTTC.

This clonotype was counted a few times. The rearrangement uses TRBV12-3 or TRBV12-4 and TRBJ2-7; possible D gene TRBD2, 6 bases. The CDR3 has 13 amino acids. The V end lost 6 bases, the J end lost 2 bases, and 11 bases lay between the germline ends. CDR3 coding DNA: TGTGCCAGCAGCAGACTAGAGGCCTACGAGCAGTACTTC. Protein sequence: CASSRLEAYEQYF.

The chain carries TRBV5-1 and TRBJ2-7; D call uncertain. Trimming took off 1 base at V and 4 bases at J, with 9 bases between the two ends. Germline V gene data show CDR1 as SGHRS and CDR2 as YFSETQ. This CDR3 comprises 13 residues. The CDR3 DNA follows: TGCGCCAGCAGCTTGAACTTTGATTACGAGCAGTACTTC. This gives the protein CASSLNFDYEQYF.

This clonotype showed up just a few times. The genes are TRBV2 and TRBJ1-4; D perhaps matches TRBD1 (6 bases). Germline lookup yields CDR1 SNHLY and CDR2 FYNNEI. The germline V and J ends were trimmed by 4 bases and 5 bases, with 8 bases remaining between them. The CDR3 spans 13 residues. The CDR3 DNA reads as TGTGCCAGCAGTGGGACAGTAAATGAAAAACTGTTTTTT. Translation gives CASSGTVNEKLFF. The entire variable domain, with the rest obtained from reference TRBV2 and TRBJ1-4, is as follows: EPEVTQTPSHQVTQMGQEVILRCVPISNHLYFYWYRQILGQKVEFLVSFYNNEISEKSEIFDDQFSVERPDGSNFTLKIRSTKLEDSAMYFCASSGTVNEKLFFGSGTQLSVL.

This clonotype showed up many times. The V call is TRBV6-1, the J call TRBJ1-5; no clear D. Trimming shortened V by 4 bases and J by 3 bases, and 13 bases separated the two germline ends. CDR3 length: 15 amino acids. Germline-derived CDR1 and CDR2 are MNHNS and SASEGT. The chain's CDR3 is CASSARVVVNQPQHF. The DNA of the CDR3 is TGTGCCAGCAGTGCAAGGGTAGTGGTCAATCAGCCCCAGCATTTT.